Reported below is one T cell receptor beta chain. The data derive from a study of response to subunit inactivated influenza vaccine. Per germline, CDR1 LGHDT and CDR2 YNNKEL (reference sequence). The CDR3 is made up of 19 amino acids. With 4 bases clipped from V and 5 bases from J, the junction kept 12 bases outside the gene matches. TCRdb processed the RT-PCR reads anew with MiXCR; each CDR3 protein has one entry. The data show 500,000 to 600,000 distinct CDR3 sequences, approximately 10% seen once. The same sample was also studied in work on T cells expressing NK-cell markers. That publication notes: A 5'RACE template switching approach incorporating UMIs was used to make TCR beta cDNA. Investigators obtained TCR beta repertoires from sorted CD3+CD56+NKG2C+, CD3+CD56+NKG2C- and CD3+CD56-NKG2C+ T cells.

The chain carries TRBV3-1 and TRBJ2-1; 15 nucleotides line up with TRBD2. The specimen comprised PBMCs from blood, sampled on the day of vaccination. The TCR sequence derives from a man aged 50 or older who received an inactivated influenza vaccine. The CDR3 sequence is CASSPGLAGGFGTDNEQFF. The CDR3 nucleotides read TGTGCCAGCAGCCCGGGACTAGCGGGGGGTTTCGGTACTGACAATGAGCAGTTCTTC.